The next 21 T cell receptor beta chains were all read from a single sample in a study of blood T cell repertoires in COVID-19. Clones were read by immunoSEQ multiplex PCR, and TCRdb kept only the in-frame ones, dropping some. Of roughly 250,000 clones in the sample, 88% were seen once. The source material was peripheral blood. These TCRs come from a man aged 55 to 70 who had recovered from COVID-19.

V and J are TRBV5-5 and TRBJ1-4; a possible D gene is TRBD1 (6 bases). Germline CDR1 reads SGHKS; CDR2 reads YYEKEE (reference sequence). The CDR3 is 14 amino acids. V was trimmed by 2 bases and J by 3 bases, leaving 8 bases between them. The CDR3 DNA reads as TGTGCCAGCAGCTTAGAGGGGGCTAATGAAAAACTGTTTTTT. Translation: CASSLEGANEKLFF.

CDR3: CAWRGPGDNQPQHF. The CDR3, as DNA: TGTGCCTGGAGGGGCCCGGGGGACAATCAGCCCCAGCATTTT. This sequence joins TRBV30 and TRBJ1-5; perhaps TRBD1 as D (5 bases). The CDR3 sequence is 14 residues long. The germline CDR1 and CDR2 sequences are GTSNPN and SVGIG (reference sequence). V dropped 3 bases and J dropped 3 bases, with 12 bases sitting between them.

This chain links TRBV6-5 with TRBJ1-5; maybe TRBD1 (5 bases). The V gene's germline CDR1 is MNHEY and CDR2 SVGAGI. V shed 6 bases and J shed 7 bases, with 16 bases lying between them. This CDR3 contains 14 residues. This CDR3 is CASSWTTKGQPQHF. The CDR3 DNA reads as TGTGCCAGCAGCTGGACAACGAAGGGCCAGCCCCAGCATTTT.

The chain employs TRBV6-5 and TRBJ2-7; 7 nucleotides agree with TRBD2. With V trimmed by 5 bases and J by 5 bases, 12 bases remained unmatched. Germline loops: CDR1 MNHEY, CDR2 SVGAGI. The CDR3 sequence is 15 residues long. For the CDR3, the DNA is TGTGCCAGCAGTCGAGCACGGGGGGTTTGGGACGAGCAGTACTTC. It encodes CASSRARGVWDEQYF.

The rearrangement joins TRBV7-2 to TRBJ2-5; TRBD2 aligns across 7 bases. The CDR3 runs to 15 residues. CDR1 is SGHTA and CDR2 is FQGNSA in the germline V gene. J lost 4 bases, V lost 5 bases, and 10 bases had no gene match. Here the CDR3 DNA reads TGTGCCAGCAGCCTAGATGGCAGGGAGGGAGAGACCCAGTACTTC. As protein: CASSLDGREGETQYF.

This rearrangement joins TRBV24-1 to TRBJ2-2; 7 positions match TRBD1. The J segment lost 4 bases and the V segment lost 3 bases, leaving 10 bases of the junction unmatched. The length of the CDR3 is 17 residues. CDR1 is KGHDR, CDR2 SFDVKD, per germline. The CDR3 bases are TGTGCCACCAGTGATCCCAACAGGGGAAGTGGCACCGGGGAGCTGTTTTTT. As protein: CATSDPNRGSGTGELFF.

The chain has TRBV5-1 and TRBJ1-6; TRBD1 matches 10 bases. With 3 bases clipped from V and 10 bases from J, the junction kept 7 bases outside the gene matches. The CDR3 covers 15 residues. The germline CDR1 and CDR2 sequences are SGHRS and YFSETQ. CDR3 loop: CASSSTGTGVSPLHF. In nucleotides, the CDR3 is TGCGCCAGCAGCTCAACCGGGACAGGGGTATCACCCCTCCACTTT.

This rearrangement joins TRBV10-3 to TRBJ2-7; 7 bases agree with TRBD1. CDR3 length: 13 residues. V was clipped by 4 bases and J by 3 bases; unmatched bases: 3. Germline V lookup: CDR1 ENHRY, CDR2 SYGVKD. In nucleotides, the CDR3 is TGTGCCATCAGTGGGGACAGTTACTACGAGCAGTACTTC. Amino acids: CAISGDSYYEQYF.

V usage is TRBV15 and J usage is TRBJ1-3, with TRBD1 matching over 7 bases. V lost 2 bases to trimming and J lost 4 bases; unmatched junction nucleotides: 5. The length of the CDR3 is 15 residues. Per the germline V gene, CDR1 is LNHNV and CDR2 is YYDKDF (reference sequence). The DNA of the CDR3 is TGTGCCACCAGCAGAAAGGGGACAGACGGAAACACCATATATTTT. Protein: CATSRKGTDGNTIYF.

The chain has TRBV2 and TRBJ2-7, with D possibly TRBD1 on 6 matching bases. The CDR3 covers 13 residues. Germline CDR1 SNHLY, CDR2 FYNNEI. Trimming cost V 10 bases and J 2 bases, with 15 bases left between them. CDR3 DNA sequence: TGTGCCACCAGCGGAGGACAGCCCTACGAGCAGTACTTC. This sequence encodes CATSGGQPYEQYF.

The chain has TRBV4-1 and TRBJ1-2, with TRBD1 matching 10 bases. In germline, CDR1 is MGHRA, CDR2 YSYEKL. The CDR3 totals 14 residues. Trimming took 7 bases from V and 7 from J; bases not matched to a gene: 9. The CDR3: CASTSGTGVSGYTF. The CDR3 DNA reads as TGCGCCAGCACCTCCGGGACAGGGGTCTCTGGCTACACCTTC.

The chain combines TRBV6-6 with TRBJ2-7; a possible D gene is TRBD2 (5 bases). The germline V gene has CDR1 MNHNY and CDR2 SVGAGI (reference sequence). The CDR3 totals 14 residues. Trimming removed 8 bases from V and 0 bases from J, with 14 bases in between. In DNA form, the CDR3 reads TGTGCCAGCCTAGCCGACGGAGACTCCTACGAGCAGTACTTC. This codes for CASLADGDSYEQYF.

The chain recombines TRBV24-1 with TRBJ2-5, with 11 bases fitting TRBD2. The V gene end was trimmed by 4 bases and the J gene end by 4 bases; junction bases not matched to a gene: 4. The V gene's germline CDR1 is KGHDR and CDR2 SFDVKD. CDR3 length: 15 residues. The CDR3 reads CATSEYGTSGETQYF. CDR3 nucleotide sequence: TGTGCCACCAGTGAATACGGGACTAGCGGAGAGACCCAGTACTTC.

The V and J genes are TRBV23-1 and TRBJ2-3; 10 bases match TRBD1. TRBV23-1 is annotated as an ORF whose role is uncertain. After removal of 2 bases from V and 0 bases from J, the junction contained 2 bases not matched to a gene. The CDR3 loop spans 16 amino acids. The CDR3 DNA sequence: TGCGCCAGCAGTCAACGACAGGGGGCGAGCACAGATACGCAGTATTTT. This translates into CASSQRQGASTDTQYF.

Regarding this clone: Additional DNA sequences in this sample encode the identical CDR3. This chain uses TRBV9 with TRBJ2-7, with 10 positions matching TRBD1. V gave up 2 bases and J gave up 2 bases; unmatched junction bases: 1. CDR3 size: 14 residues. The germline V gene encodes CDR1 SGDLS and CDR2 YYNGEE. CDR3 nucleotides: TGTGCCAGCAGCGTTGGGACAGGGGCCTACGAGCAGTACTTC. The encoded protein is CASSVGTGAYEQYF.

The chain uses TRBV7-2 and TRBJ1-3; TRBD1 matches 10 bases. With 6 bases clipped from V and 6 bases from J, the junction kept 8 bases outside the gene matches. The CDR3 is 15 residues long. The germline gives CDR1 SGHTA, CDR2 FQGNSA. The CDR3 sequence is CASRLRDRGSNTIYF. CDR3 nucleotides: TGTGCCAGCAGGCTACGGGACAGGGGATCAAACACCATATATTTT.

The chain joins TRBV19 to TRBJ2-3, with TRBD2 as a possible D gene (6 bases). The CDR3 is 11 amino acids. Per germline, CDR1 LNHDA and CDR2 SQIVND (reference sequence). The CDR3 nucleotides read TGTGGTAGCGGTCGCACAGATACGCAGTATTTT. It codes for CGSGRTDTQYF.

J is TRBJ2-7 and V is TRBV5-5, with TRBD1 matching over 7 bases. The CDR3 is 14 amino acids. Looked up from germline, CDR1 is SGHKS and CDR2 is YYEKEE (reference sequence). V lost 4 bases to trimming and J lost 4 bases; unmatched junction nucleotides: 8. The CDR3 reads CASSPTGIVYEQYF. For the CDR3, the DNA is TGTGCCAGCAGCCCGACAGGGATTGTTTACGAGCAGTACTTC.

The chain carries TRBV14 and TRBJ2-4; a possible D gene is TRBD2 (6 bases). Trimming removed 3 bases from V and 8 bases from J, with 17 bases in between. CDR3 length: 15 residues. The germline gives CDR1 SGHDN, CDR2 FVKESK. Here the CDR3 reads CASSHQPGTGDIQYF. The CDR3 nucleotides read TGTGCCAGCAGCCACCAACCTGGGACGGGGGACATTCAGTACTTC.

The genes are TRBV15 and TRBJ2-3; 7 positions agree with TRBD2. With V trimmed by 0 bases and J by 2 bases, 8 bases remained unmatched. Germline CDR1 LNHNV, CDR2 YYDKDF (reference sequence). The CDR3 extends over 17 amino acids. The CDR3 protein is CATSRDRFRGVTDTQYF. The CDR3 DNA sequence: TGTGCCACCAGCAGAGATAGGTTCCGGGGGGTCACAGATACGCAGTATTTT.

This chain joins TRBV19 and TRBJ1-1; the D gene is possibly TRBD1 (5 bases). V lost 5 bases and J 5 bases, leaving 12 bases between the germline ends. Germline assignment: CDR1 LNHDA and CDR2 SQIVND (reference sequence). The CDR3 totals 13 residues. CDR3 sequence: CASSQGGGTEAFF. The CDR3 DNA sequence: TGTGCCAGTAGTCAGGGAGGTGGGACTGAAGCTTTCTTT.